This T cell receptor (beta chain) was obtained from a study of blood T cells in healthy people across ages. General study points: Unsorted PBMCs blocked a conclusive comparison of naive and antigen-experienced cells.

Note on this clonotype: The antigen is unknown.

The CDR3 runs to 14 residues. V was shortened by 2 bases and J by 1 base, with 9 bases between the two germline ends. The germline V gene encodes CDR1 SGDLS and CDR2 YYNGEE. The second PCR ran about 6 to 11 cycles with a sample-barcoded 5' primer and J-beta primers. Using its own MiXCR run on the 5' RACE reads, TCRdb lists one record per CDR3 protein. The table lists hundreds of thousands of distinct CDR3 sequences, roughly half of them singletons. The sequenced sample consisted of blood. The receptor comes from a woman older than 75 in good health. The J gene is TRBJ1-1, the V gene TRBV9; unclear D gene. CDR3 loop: CASSVQSGNTEAFF. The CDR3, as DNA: TGTGCCAGCAGCGTTCAATCCGGGAACACTGAAGCTTTCTTT.